This note documents a single TCR beta chain sequence. The sample originates from a study of blood T cell repertoires in COVID-19. Overall study context: Samples representing acute and convalescent COVID-19 were sourced from the United States, Italy and Spain. T cells, B-cell-depleted T cells, or PBMCs supplied cDNA or gDNA.

Per the original methods: Researchers report that nucleated cell counts were estimated from reference gene primer amplification. Generated by immunoSEQ multiplex PCR, the TCRdb table keeps only in-frame clones and is missing some. The DNA was the basis for D and trimming; V, J and clone size are from that table. The table shows 95,000 to 100,000 clones, with 75% to 90% occurring only once. V lost 3 bases, J lost 5 bases, and 11 bases lay in between. The CDR3 extends over 13 amino acids. The germline V gene has CDR1 GTSNPN and CDR2 SVGIG (reference sequence). Sequencing used peripheral blood. The chain combines TRBV30 with TRBJ1-5; D is possibly TRBD1 (5 bases). The clonotype originates from a woman aged 70-85 years with active or convalescent COVID-19. As DNA, the CDR3 is TGTGCCTGGAGGGCCAGGGTCGATCAGCCCCAGCATTTT. This translates into CAWRARVDQPQHF.